This record looks at one TCR beta chain sequence and its context. Its binding antigen is unknown. Per-base qualities were not stored, and no clone one base away is much larger. Libraries were built with the immunoSEQ multiplex PCR assay. TCRdb re-hosts the immuneACCESS table, in-frame sequences only. Its copies lack some clones; in the studies checked, an unresolved V gene accounts for under half of them, and the cause for the rest is not known. A total of just under 85,000 clones appear in this sample, 90% to 95% of them only once. The ten biggest clones cover more than 2% of the sample. This sample is part of a study of T cell changes during pregnancy in multiple sclerosis (dated by TCRdb to 2018 to 2020). A note on the overall study: Changes in the T cell repertoire over the course of pregnancy were examined in this study in women with multiple sclerosis.

V was cut back by 4 bases and J by 1 base, leaving a gap of 13 bases between them. Counted from cysteine to phenylalanine, this CDR3 has 16 amino acids. This entry keeps only the CDR3 DNA: 48 bases, framed from base 1. CDR1 is given as MGHRA and CDR2 as YSYEKL, both from the germline V gene. This clonotype was sampled from a female donor with multiple sclerosis, enrolled in a pregnancy study. This specimen consisted of peripheral blood, obtained in the first trimester of pregnancy. This receptor chain uses TRBV4-1 and TRBJ2-2; the D gene is perhaps TRBD1, from 6 matching bases. The sequenced DNA: TGCGCCAGCAGCCCCCAGACAGGAAAGAACACCGGGGAGCTGTTTTTT. Its amino acids are CASSPQTGKNTGELFF.